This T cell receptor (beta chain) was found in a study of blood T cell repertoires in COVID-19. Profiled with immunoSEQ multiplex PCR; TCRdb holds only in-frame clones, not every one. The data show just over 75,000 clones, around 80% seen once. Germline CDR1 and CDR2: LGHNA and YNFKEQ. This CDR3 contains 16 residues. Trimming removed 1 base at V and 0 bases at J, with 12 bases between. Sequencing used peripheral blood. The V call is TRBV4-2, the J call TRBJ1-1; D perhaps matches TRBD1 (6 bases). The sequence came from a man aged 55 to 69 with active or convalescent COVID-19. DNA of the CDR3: TGTGCCAGCAGCCAAGTCGTTAGGGGGATGAACACTGAAGCTTTCTTT. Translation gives CASSQVVRGMNTEAFF.